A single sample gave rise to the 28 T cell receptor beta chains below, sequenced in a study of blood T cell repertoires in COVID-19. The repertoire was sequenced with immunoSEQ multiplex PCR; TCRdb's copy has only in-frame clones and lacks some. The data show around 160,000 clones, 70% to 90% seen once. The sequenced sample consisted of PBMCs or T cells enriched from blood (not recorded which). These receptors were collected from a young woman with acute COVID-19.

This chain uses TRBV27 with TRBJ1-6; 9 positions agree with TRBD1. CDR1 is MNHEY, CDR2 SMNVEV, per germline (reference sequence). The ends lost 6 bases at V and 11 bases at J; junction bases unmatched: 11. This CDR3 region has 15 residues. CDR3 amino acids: CASSSQGASGPPLHF. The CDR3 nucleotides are TGTGCCAGCAGCTCACAGGGGGCTAGTGGGCCACCCCTCCACTTT.

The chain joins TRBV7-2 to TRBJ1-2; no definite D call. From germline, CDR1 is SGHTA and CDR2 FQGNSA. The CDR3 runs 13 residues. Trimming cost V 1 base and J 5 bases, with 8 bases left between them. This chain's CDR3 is CASSLGRLYGYTF. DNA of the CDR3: TGTGCCAGCAGCTTAGGCAGGCTTTATGGCTACACCTTC.

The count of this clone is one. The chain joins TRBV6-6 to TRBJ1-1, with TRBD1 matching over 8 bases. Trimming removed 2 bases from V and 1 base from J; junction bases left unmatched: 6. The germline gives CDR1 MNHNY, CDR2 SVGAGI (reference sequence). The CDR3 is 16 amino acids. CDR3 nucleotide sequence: TGTGCCAGCAGTTACAACCCCGGACAGGGGAACACTGAAGCTTTCTTT. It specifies CASSYNPGQGNTEAFF.

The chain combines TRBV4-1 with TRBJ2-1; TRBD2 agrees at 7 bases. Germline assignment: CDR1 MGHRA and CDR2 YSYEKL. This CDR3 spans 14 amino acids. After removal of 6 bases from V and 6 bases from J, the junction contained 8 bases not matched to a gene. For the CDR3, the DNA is TGCGCCAGCAGTCCGACTAGCCTTCCCAATGAGCAGTTCTTC. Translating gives CASSPTSLPNEQFF.

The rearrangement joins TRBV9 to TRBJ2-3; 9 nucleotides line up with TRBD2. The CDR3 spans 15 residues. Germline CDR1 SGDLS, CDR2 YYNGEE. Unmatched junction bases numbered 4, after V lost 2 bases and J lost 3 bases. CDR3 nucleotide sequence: TGTGCCAGCAGCGTGGGACTAGCTCTAACAGATACGCAGTATTTT. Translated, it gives CASSVGLALTDTQYF.

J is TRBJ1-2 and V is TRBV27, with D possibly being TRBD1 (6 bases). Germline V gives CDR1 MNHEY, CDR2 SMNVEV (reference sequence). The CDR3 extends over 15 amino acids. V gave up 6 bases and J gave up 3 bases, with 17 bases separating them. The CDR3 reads CASRPATQGYYGYTF. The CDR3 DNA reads TGTGCCAGCAGACCGGCCACCCAGGGGTACTATGGCTACACCTTC.

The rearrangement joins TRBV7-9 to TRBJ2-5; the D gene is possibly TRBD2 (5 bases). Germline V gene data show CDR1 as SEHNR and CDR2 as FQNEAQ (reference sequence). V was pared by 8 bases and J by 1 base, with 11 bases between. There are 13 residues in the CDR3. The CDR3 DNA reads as TGTGCCAGCTCTCGGGGAGCCCAAGAGACCCAGTACTTC. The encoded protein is CASSRGAQETQYF. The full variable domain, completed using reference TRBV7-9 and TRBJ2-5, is DTGVSQNPRHKITKRGQNVTFRCDPISEHNRLYWYRQTLGQGPEFLTYFQNEAQLEKSRLLSDRFSAERPKGSFSTLEIQRTEQGDSAMYLCASSRGAQETQYFGPGTRLLVL.

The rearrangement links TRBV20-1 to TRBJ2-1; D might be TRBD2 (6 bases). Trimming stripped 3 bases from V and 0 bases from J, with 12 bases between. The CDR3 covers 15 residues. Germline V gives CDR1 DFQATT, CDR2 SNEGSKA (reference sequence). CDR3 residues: CSASPGDSSYNEQFF. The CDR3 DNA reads TGCAGTGCTAGTCCGGGAGACTCCTCCTACAATGAGCAGTTCTTC.

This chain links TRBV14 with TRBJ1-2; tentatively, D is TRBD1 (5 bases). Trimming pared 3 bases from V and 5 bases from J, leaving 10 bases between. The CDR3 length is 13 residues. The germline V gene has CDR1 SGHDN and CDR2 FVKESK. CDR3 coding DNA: TGTGCCAGCAGCCAGGGGAGGGGATATGGCTACACCTTC. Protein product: CASSQGRGYGYTF.

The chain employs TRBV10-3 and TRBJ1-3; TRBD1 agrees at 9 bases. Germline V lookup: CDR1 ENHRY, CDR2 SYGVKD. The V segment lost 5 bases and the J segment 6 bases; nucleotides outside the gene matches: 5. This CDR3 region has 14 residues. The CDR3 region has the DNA TGTGCCATCAGTCCGGGACAGGGTGAAAACACCATATATTTT. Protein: CAISPGQGENTIYF.

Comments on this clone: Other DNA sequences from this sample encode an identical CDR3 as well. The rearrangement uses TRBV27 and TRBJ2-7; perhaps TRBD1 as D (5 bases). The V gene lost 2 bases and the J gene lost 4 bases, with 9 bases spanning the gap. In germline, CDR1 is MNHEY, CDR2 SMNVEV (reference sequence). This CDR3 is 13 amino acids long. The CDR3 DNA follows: TGTGCCAGCAGTTTAGACAGCTCGTACGAGCAGTACTTC. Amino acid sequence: CASSLDSSYEQYF.

CDR3 nucleotide sequence: TGTGCCAGCATTCTTGAAAGGGGAATCGGGGAGCTGTTTTTT. Amino acids: CASILERGIGELFF. V is TRBV2 and J is TRBJ2-2; the D gene is possibly TRBD1 (5 bases). Trimming pared 7 bases from V and 7 bases from J, leaving 16 bases between. Per germline, CDR1 SNHLY and CDR2 FYNNEI. CDR3 length: 14 residues.

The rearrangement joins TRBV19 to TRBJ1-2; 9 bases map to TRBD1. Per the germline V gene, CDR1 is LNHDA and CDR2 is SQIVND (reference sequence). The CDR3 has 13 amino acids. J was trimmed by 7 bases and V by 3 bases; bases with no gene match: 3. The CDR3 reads CASSMGQGAGYTF. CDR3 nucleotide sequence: TGTGCCAGTAGTATGGGACAGGGAGCTGGCTACACCTTC.

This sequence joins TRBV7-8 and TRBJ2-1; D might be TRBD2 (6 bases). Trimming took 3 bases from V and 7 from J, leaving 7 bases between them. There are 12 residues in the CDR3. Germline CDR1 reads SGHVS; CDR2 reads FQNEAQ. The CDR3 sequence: CASSFSGNEQFF. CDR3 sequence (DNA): TGTGCCAGCAGCTTTAGCGGAAATGAGCAGTTCTTC.

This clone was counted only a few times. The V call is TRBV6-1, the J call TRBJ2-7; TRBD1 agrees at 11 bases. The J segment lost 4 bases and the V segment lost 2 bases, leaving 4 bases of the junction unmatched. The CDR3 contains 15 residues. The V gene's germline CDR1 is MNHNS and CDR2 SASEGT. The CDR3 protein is CASSESGTGGYEQYF. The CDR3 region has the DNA TGTGCCAGCAGTGAATCCGGGACAGGGGGTTACGAGCAGTACTTC.

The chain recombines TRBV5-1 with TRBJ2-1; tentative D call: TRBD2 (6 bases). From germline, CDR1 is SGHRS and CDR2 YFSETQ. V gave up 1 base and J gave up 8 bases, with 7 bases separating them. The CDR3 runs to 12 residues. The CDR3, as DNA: TGCGCCAGCAGCTTGCCGGGAGATGAGCAGTTCTTC. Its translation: CASSLPGDEQFF.

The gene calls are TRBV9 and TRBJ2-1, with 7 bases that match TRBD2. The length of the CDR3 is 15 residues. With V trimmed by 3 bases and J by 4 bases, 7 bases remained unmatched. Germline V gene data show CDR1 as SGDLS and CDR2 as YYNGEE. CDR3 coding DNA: TGTGCCAGCAGCGACGGGACGGGAGGTTACAATGAGCAGTTCTTC. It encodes CASSDGTGGYNEQFF. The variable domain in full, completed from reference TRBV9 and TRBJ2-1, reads DSGVTQTPKHLITATGQRVTLRCSPRSGDLSVYWYQQSLDQGLQFLIQYYNGEERAKGNILERFSAQQFPDLHSELNLSSLELGDSALYFCASSDGTGGYNEQFFGPGTRLTVL.

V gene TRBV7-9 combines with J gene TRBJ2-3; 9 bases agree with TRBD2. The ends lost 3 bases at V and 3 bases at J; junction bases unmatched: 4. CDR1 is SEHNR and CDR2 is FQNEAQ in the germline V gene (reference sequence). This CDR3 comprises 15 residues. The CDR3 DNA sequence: TGTGCCAGCAGCTTCGCAGCGGGGGGAACAGATACGCAGTATTTT. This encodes CASSFAAGGTDTQYF.

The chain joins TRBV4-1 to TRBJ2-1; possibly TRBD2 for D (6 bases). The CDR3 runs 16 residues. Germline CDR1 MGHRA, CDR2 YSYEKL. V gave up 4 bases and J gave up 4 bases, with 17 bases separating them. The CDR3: CASSLRGGGEYNEQFF. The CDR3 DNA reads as TGCGCCAGCAGCCTACGGGGTGGCGGGGAATACAATGAGCAGTTCTTC.

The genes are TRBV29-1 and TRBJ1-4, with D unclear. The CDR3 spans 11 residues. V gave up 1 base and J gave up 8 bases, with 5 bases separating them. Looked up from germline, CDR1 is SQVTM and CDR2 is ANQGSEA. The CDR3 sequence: CSVEGAEKLFF. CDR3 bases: TGCAGCGTTGAAGGGGCAGAAAAACTGTTTTTT.

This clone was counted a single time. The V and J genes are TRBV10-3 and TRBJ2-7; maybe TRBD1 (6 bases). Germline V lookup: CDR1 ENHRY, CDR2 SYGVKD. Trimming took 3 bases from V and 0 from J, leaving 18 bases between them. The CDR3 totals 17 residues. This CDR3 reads CAISEDGRGTSSYEQYF. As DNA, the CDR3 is TGTGCCATCAGTGAAGACGGCAGGGGAACTAGCTCCTACGAGCAGTACTTC.

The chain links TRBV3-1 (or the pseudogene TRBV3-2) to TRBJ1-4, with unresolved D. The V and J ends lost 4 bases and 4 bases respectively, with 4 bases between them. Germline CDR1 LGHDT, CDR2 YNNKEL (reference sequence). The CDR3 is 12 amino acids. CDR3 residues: CASSPGNEKLFF. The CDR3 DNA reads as TGTGCCAGCAGCCCGGGTAATGAAAAACTGTTTTTT.

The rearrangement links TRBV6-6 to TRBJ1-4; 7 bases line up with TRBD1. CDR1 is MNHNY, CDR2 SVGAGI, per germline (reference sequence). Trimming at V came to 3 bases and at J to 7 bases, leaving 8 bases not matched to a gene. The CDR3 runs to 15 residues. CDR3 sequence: CASSYPTGMVEKLFF. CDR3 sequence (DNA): TGTGCCAGCAGTTATCCGACAGGGATGGTTGAAAAACTGTTTTTT.

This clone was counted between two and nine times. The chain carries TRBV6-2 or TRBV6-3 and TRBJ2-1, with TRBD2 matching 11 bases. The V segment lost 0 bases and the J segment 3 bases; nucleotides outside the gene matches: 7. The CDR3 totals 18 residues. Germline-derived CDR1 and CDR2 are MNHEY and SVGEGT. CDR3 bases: TGTGCCAGCAGTTACTCCTTGACTAGCGGGAAGTACTACAATGAGCAGTTCTTC. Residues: CASSYSLTSGKYYNEQFF.

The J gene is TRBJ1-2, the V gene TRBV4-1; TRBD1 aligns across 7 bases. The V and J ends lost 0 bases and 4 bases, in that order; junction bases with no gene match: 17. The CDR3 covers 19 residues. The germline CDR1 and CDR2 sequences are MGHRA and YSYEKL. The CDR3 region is CASSQDSLGQQSFSYGYTF. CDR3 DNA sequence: TGCGCCAGCAGCCAAGACAGTTTGGGACAGCAATCCTTCAGCTATGGCTACACCTTC.

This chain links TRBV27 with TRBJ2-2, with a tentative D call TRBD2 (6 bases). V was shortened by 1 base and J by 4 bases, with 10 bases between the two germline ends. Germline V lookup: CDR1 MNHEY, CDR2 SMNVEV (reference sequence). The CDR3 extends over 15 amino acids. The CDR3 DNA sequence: TGTGCCAGCAGTTTATGGGCGGGAACCACCGGGGAGCTGTTTTTT. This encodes CASSLWAGTTGELFF.

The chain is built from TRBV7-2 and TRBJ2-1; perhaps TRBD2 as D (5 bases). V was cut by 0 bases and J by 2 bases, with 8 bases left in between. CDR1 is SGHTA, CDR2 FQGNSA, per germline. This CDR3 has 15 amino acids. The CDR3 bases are TGTGCCAGCAGCTTAGCTAGCGCTACCTACAATGAGCAGTTCTTC. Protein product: CASSLASATYNEQFF. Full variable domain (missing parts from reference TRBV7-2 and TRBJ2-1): GAGVSQSPSNKVTEKGKDVELRCDPISGHTALYWYRQSLGQGLEFLIYFQGNSAPDKSGLPSDRFSAERTGGSVSTLTIQRTQQEDSAVYLCASSLASATYNEQFFGPGTRLTVL.

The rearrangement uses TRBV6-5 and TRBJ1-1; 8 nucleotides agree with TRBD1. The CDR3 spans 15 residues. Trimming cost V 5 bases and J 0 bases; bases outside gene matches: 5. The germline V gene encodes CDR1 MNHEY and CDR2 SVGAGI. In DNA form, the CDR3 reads TGTGCCAGCAGTACAGGGGGAAGCCTGAACACTGAAGCTTTCTTT. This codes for CASSTGGSLNTEAFF.